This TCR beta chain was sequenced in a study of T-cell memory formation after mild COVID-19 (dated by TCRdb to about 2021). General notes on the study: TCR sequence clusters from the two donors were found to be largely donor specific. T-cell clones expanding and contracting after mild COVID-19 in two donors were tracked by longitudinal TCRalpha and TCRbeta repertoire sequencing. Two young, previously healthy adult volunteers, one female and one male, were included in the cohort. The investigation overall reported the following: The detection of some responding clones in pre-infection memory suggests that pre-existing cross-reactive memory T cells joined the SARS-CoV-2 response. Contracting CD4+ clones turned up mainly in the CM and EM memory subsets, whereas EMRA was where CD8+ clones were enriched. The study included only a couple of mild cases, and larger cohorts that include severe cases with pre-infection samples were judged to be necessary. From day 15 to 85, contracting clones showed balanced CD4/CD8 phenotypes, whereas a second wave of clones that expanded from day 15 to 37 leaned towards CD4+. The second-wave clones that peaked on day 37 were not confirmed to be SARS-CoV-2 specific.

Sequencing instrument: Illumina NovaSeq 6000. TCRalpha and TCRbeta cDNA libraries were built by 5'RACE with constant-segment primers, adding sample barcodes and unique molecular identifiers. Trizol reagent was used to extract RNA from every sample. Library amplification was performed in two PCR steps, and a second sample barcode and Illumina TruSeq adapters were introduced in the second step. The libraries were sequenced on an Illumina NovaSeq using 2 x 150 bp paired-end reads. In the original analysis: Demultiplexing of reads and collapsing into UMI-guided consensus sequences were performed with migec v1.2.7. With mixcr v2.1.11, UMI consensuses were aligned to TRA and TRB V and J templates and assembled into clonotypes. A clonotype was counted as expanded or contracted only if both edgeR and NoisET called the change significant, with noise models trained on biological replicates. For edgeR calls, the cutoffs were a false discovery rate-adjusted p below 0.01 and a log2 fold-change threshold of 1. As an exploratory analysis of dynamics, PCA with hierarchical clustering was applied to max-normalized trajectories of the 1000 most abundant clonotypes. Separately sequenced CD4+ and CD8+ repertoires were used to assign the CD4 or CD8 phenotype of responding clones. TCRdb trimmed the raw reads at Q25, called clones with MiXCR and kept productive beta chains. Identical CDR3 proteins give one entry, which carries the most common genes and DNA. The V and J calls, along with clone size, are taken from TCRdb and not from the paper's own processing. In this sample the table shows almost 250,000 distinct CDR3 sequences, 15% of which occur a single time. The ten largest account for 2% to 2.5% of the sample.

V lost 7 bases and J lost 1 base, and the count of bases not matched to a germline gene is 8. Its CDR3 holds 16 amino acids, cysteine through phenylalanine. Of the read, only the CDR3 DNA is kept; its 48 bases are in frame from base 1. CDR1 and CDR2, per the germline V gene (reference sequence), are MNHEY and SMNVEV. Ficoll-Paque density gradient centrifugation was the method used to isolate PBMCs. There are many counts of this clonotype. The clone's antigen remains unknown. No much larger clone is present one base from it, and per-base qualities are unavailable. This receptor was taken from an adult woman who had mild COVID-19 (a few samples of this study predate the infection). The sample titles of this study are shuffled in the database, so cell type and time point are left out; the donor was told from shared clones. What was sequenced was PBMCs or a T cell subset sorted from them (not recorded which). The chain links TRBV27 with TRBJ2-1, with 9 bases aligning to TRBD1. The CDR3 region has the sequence CASTETGGRSYNEQFF. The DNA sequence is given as TGTGCCAGCACCGAAACAGGGGGCAGATCCTACAATGAGCAGTTCTTC.